This TCR beta chain was recovered during a study of blood T cells in healthy people across ages. Germline CDR1 is DFQATT and CDR2 is SNEGSKA (reference sequence). The CDR3 totals 14 residues. Overall study results and limits: With naive T cell percentage, TCR beta diversity showed a strong correlation. Older age went with lower TCR beta diversity per million T cells, in a roughly linear way.

Alongside a J-beta primer mix, a sample-barcoded 5' primer served in a second PCR lasting 7 to 11 cycles. TCRdb reanalysed the 5' RACE reads using MiXCR and keeps one entry per CDR3 protein. The sample has roughly 2 million distinct CDR3 sequences, around 50% seen once; the top ten hold approximately 2.1%. This clonotype has just a few counts. What it binds is unknown. The sequenced material came from blood. The clonotype comes from a woman between 40 and 50 years old in good health. The V and J genes are TRBV20-1 and TRBJ2-4, with 8 bases that match TRBD1. The tail of the sequence fits TRBJ2-5 better, so the J call may be wrong. CDR3 DNA: TGCAGTGCTAGTTCCGGACAGGGATTCGAGACCCAGTACTTC. Translated: CSASSGQGFETQYF.